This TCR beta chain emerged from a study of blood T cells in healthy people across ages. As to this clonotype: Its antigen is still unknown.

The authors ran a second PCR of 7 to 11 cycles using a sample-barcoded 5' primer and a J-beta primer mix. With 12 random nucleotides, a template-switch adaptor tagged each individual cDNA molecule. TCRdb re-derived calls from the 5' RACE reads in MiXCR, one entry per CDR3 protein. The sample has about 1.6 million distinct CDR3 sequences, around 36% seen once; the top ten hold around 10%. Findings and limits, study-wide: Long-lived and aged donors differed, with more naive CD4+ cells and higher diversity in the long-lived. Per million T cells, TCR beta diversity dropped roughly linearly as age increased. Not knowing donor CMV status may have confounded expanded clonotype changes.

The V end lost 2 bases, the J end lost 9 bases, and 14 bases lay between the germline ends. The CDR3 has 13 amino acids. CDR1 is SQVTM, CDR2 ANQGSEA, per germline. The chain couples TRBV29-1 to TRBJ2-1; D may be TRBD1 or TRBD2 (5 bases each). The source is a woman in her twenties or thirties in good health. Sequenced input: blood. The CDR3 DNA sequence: TGCAGCGTTGAACGGGGCTACAAGGCTGAGCAGTTCTTC. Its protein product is CSVERGYKAEQFF.